This T cell receptor beta chain derives from a study of T cell responses to AZD1222 COVID-19 vaccine (dated by TCRdb to about 2021). Background on the whole study: AZD1222 recipients given second doses at about 4 weeks or at about 12 weeks were pooled, since spike-specific TCR depth and breadth were not found to differ between the two schedules. TCR sequencing covered fewer than 250 trial participants: 207 given two doses of AZD1222 and 26 given two doses of MenACWY control vaccine. Trial participants were enrolled into age subgroups of 18-55, 56-69 and 70-plus years, which contained around 140, 26 and 57 TCR-sequenced participants, respectively.

The intended sense of this specimen's time point label: baseline before first vaccination. Vaccinee samples were obtained from the UK trials COV001 and COV002, which included a single-blind randomized controlled phase 2/3 trial of AZD1222 (ChAdOx1 nCoV-19) in healthy adults. For TCRbeta chain sequencing, PBMC samples from trial participants were taken at day 0 and at day 28 after the second dose. Remarks on this clone: This receptor's antigen is unknown. No base qualities exist here, and no much larger clone lies one base off it.

In the germline V gene, CDR1 corresponds to MGHDK and CDR2 to SYGVNS. V is cut by 6 bases and J by 0 bases, and the space between the germline ends is 14 bases. Inclusive of the bounding cysteine and phenylalanine, the CDR3 is 16 residues long. The DNA shown is the 48-base CDR3, in frame from base 1. Study-level results and caveats: Because no day 14 peak-response samples were available, repertoires were characterized only after the peak T cell response. The vaccine-associated CD4 TCRs covered the entire spike protein, and the dominant responses fell in regions 160-218 and 743-854. The 56-69-year group was small, and its depth increase did not reach significance, likely because of low power. After two AZD1222 doses, spike-specific TCR breadth and depth were significantly higher than at day 0 and than in MenACWY recipients. Only five to seven AZD1222 recipients were SARS-CoV-2 seropositive at baseline, limiting conclusions about previously exposed vaccinees. Nearly half of unique spike-specific TCRs reportedly recognized epitopes outside regions mutated in the B.1.351 and B.1.1.7 variants. Most participants were white British and females outnumbered males, and the authors suggested that clonal diversity may have been underestimated.

The CDR3 regions of human TCRbeta chains were analyzed by immunosequencing. On the authors' methods: TCRs in the repertoires were compared against a reference library of SARS-CoV-2-specific TCRs that had been generated with the MIRA antigen-specificity platform. Breadth meant the fraction of unique TCRs that were SARS-CoV-2-associated, whereas depth meant the fraction of total T cells that were SARS-CoV-2-associated. Using the MIRA data, every spike-specific TCR was mapped to the spike region that the TCR reacted to and assigned to either a CD4 or a CD8 class. Log10-transformed breadth and depth values were compared by one-way ANOVA with Sidak's multiple comparisons tests. Drawn from immuneACCESS, this table holds only the in-frame rearrangements with V and J called that TCRdb kept. Clones are partly lost; checked studies trace under half to an unresolved V gene and leave the rest unexplained. That table is the source of V, J and clone size, and D and trimming were worked out from the DNA. The sample has around 170,000 clones on record, about nine tenths of them singletons. The ten largest make up approximately 1.5% of the sample.

The receptor was isolated from an adult in good health. Sequenced material: peripheral blood, taken on day 0 of AZD1222 vaccination. The chain couples TRBV25-1 to TRBJ1-4, and perhaps TRBD1 as D gene, on 6 matching bases. The base sequence is TGTGCCAGCAGCAAGGCACAGGGTGCAACTAATGAAAAACTGTTTTTT. This yields the protein CASSKAQGATNEKLFF.